This record concerns one T cell receptor (beta chain) sequence. The antigen is not known. PCR employed 60 Vbeta and 13 Jbeta primers. Here immunoSEQ multiplex PCR was the method, and the copy in TCRdb shows in-frame clones only, minus some. The sample carries approximately 110,000 clones, 76% recorded once. With V trimmed by 3 bases and J by 8 bases, 3 bases remained unmatched. CDR3 length equals 14 residues. Germline CDR1 reads SGHRS; CDR2 reads YFSETQ. The sample is drawn from a study of cytomegalovirus exposure and HLA in healthy donors. Study conclusions and caveats: Being productive about 87% or about 30% of the time was typical of most TCR beta V segments in an earlier analysis.

The receptor was isolated from a woman aged 50 to 60 in good health and CMV-seropositive. The sample consisted of PBMCs. This rearrangement joins TRBV5-1 to TRBJ1-4; 11 bases line up with TRBD1. This CDR3 reads CASSSGQGGEKLFF. The DNA for the CDR3 is TGCGCCAGCAGCTCGGGACAGGGGGGCGAAAAACTGTTTTTT.